This T cell receptor (beta chain) was documented in a study of blood T cells in healthy people across ages. Whole-study context: Capture by template switching was about one barcoded beta molecule per two T cells.

It was with a sample-barcoded 5' primer and a J-beta primer mix that a second PCR of roughly 6 to 12 cycles was run. Every cDNA was tagged by a template-switch adaptor with 12 random nucleotides. TCRdb fed the 5' RACE reads into MiXCR, producing one record per CDR3 protein. Found here are about 1.4 million distinct CDR3 sequences, almost 60% of them singletons; the top ten hold more than 6%. The V gene end was trimmed by 0 bases and the J gene end by 2 bases; junction bases not matched to a gene: 8. The length of the CDR3 is 17 residues. In germline, CDR1 is LGHDT, CDR2 YNNKEL (reference sequence). It was 8 to 10 milliliters of peripheral blood that were drawn from each donor.

The sequencing input was blood. The sequence came from a man aged 18 to 30 in good health. This chain joins TRBV3-1 and TRBJ2-7, with 9 bases aligning to TRBD2. CDR3 sequence reads: CASSQEASGRRPYEQYF. Written as DNA, the CDR3 is TGTGCCAGCAGCCAAGAGGCGAGCGGGAGGAGGCCCTACGAGCAGTACTTC.